The 32 T cell receptor beta chains presented below share a single source sample, sequenced in a study of monozygotic twins with inflammatory bowel disease. TCRdb re-analyzed the 5' RACE reads; it lists each CDR3 protein once, without DNA. This sample contains more than 95,000 distinct CDR3 sequences. Sequencing was performed on blood. These receptors originate from a human donor with ulcerative colitis or Crohn's disease, or a healthy co-twin of an affected twin (not recorded which).

The chain combines TRBV7-8 with TRBJ2-4; without DNA, the TCRdb call of TRBD2 cannot be checked. CDR1 is SGHVS, CDR2 FQNEAQ, per germline. The CDR3 is 14 residues long. This CDR3 reads CASSHTGGMNIQYF.

The chain combines TRBV4-1 with TRBJ1-4; the D call from TCRdb, TRBD1, cannot be confirmed without DNA. This CDR3 has 14 residues. The germline gives CDR1 MGHRA, CDR2 YSYEKL. CDR3 region: CASSQDLPGVKLFF.

V and J are TRBV5-1 and TRBJ2-5; TCRdb returns TRBD1, unconfirmable since there is no DNA. The CDR3 covers 14 residues. Looked up from germline, CDR1 is SGHRS and CDR2 is YFSETQ. CDR3: CASSLGTLQETQYF.

The V and J genes are TRBV7-2 and TRBJ2-1; TCRdb's D gene call, TRBD1, goes unchecked for lack of DNA. This CDR3 spans 14 amino acids. The germline CDR1 and CDR2 sequences are SGHTA and FQGNSA. The CDR3 loop reads CASSLVIQGYEQFF.

The chain carries TRBV11-2 and TRBJ1-4. This CDR3 has 19 amino acids. Germline V CDR1 and CDR2: SGHAT, FQNNGV. CDR3 sequence: CASSLERASDTATNEKLFF.

The gene calls are TRBV5-1 and TRBJ2-3. The CDR3 loop spans 13 amino acids. Germline V gene sequence: CDR1 SGHRS, CDR2 YFSETQ. The CDR3 is CASSIGDTDTQYF.

The chain uses TRBV18 and TRBJ2-7; the TRBD2 assignment by TCRdb is unverifiable without DNA. The germline gives CDR1 KGHSH, CDR2 LQKENI. The CDR3 runs to 16 residues. This CDR3 is CASSPAVAGGNYEQYF.

The J gene is TRBJ1-5, the V gene TRBV6-5. Germline V gives CDR1 MNHEY, CDR2 SVGAGI. The CDR3 covers 14 residues. The CDR3: CASSYRDINQPQHF.

CDR3 loop: CASSLVFGFLNEQYF. The rearrangement joins TRBV11-2 to TRBJ2-7. This CDR3 contains 15 residues. Germline V lookup: CDR1 SGHAT, CDR2 FQNNGV. The entire variable domain, with the rest obtained from reference TRBV11-2 and TRBJ2-7, is as follows: EAGVAQSPRYKIIEKRQSVAFWCNPISGHATLYWYQQILGQGPKLLIQFQNNGVVDDSQLPKDRFSAERLKGVDSTLKIQPAKLEDSAVYLCASSLVFGFLNEQYFGPGTRLTVT.

The chain links TRBV5-6 to TRBJ1-2; the D call from TCRdb, TRBD1, cannot be confirmed without DNA. The germline V gene encodes CDR1 SGHDT and CDR2 YYEEEE. The CDR3 runs 13 residues. The CDR3 region is CASSSTTDYGYTF.

The CDR3 protein is CASTDRTSGANVLTF. The chain uses TRBV7-2 and TRBJ2-6. Germline loops: CDR1 SGHTA, CDR2 FQGNSA. The CDR3 loop spans 15 amino acids.

The chain carries TRBV5-1 and TRBJ2-7; TCRdb's assignment of TRBD1 cannot be checked, as there is no DNA. Germline assignment: CDR1 SGHRS and CDR2 YFSETQ. The CDR3 sequence is 15 residues long. The CDR3 protein is CASSLAGTGTYEQYF.

V usage is TRBV7-9 and J usage is TRBJ2-1. Germline CDR1 reads SEHNR; CDR2 reads FQNEAQ (reference sequence). The CDR3 sequence is 11 residues long. The CDR3 region is CASSYNNEQFF.

This sequence joins TRBV16 and TRBJ1-2; absent DNA, TCRdb's TRBD1 call cannot be checked. The CDR3 is 13 amino acids. The germline V gene encodes CDR1 KGHSY and CDR2 FQNENV. The chain's CDR3 is CASSDRGTGGYTF.

V usage is TRBV28 and J usage is TRBJ2-7; TCRdb designates TRBD1, a call that cannot be tested without DNA. Germline V gene sequence: CDR1 MDHEN, CDR2 SYDVKM. The CDR3 extends over 13 amino acids. CDR3 sequence reads: CASSIHLGAEQYF.

CDR3 residues: CASSLSGAGGAFF. The rearrangement links TRBV7-2 to TRBJ1-1; there is no DNA to check the TCRdb D call of TRBD1. CDR3 length: 13 residues. Germline loops: CDR1 SGHTA, CDR2 FQGNSA.

V gene TRBV24-1 combines with J gene TRBJ2-7; the TRBD2 assignment by TCRdb is unverifiable without DNA. Looked up from germline, CDR1 is KGHDR and CDR2 is SFDVKD. The CDR3 is 15 amino acids. The CDR3 reads CATSDGTSGDYEQYF.

V usage is TRBV6-6 and J usage is TRBJ2-7; TCRdb proposes TRBD1, but this gene call is untestable without DNA. Per germline, CDR1 MNHNY and CDR2 SVGAGI (reference sequence). The CDR3 is made up of 14 amino acids. CDR3: CASSYGRGSASQVF.

The rearrangement uses TRBV7-3 and TRBJ2-1; TCRdb names TRBD1, which stays unverified in the absence of DNA. Germline CDR1 is SGHTA and CDR2 is FQGTGA. There are 15 residues in the CDR3. The CDR3 reads CASSLGALSYNEQFF. Supplemented by reference TRBV7-3 and TRBJ2-1, the full variable domain reads GAGVSQTPSNKVTEKGKYVELRCDPISGHTALYWYRQSLGQGPEFLIYFQGTGAADDSGLPNDRFFAVRPEGSVSTLKIQRTERGDSAVYLCASSLGALSYNEQFFGPGTRLTVL.

The genes are TRBV7-6 and TRBJ2-5; the D gene TCRdb calls, TRBD1, cannot be checked with no DNA. Germline assignment: CDR1 SGHVS and CDR2 FNYEAQ. This CDR3 spans 18 amino acids. This CDR3 reads CASSPPAGVTNNQETQYF.

The chain joins TRBV3-1 to TRBJ2-3; there is no DNA to check the TCRdb D call of TRBD2. Germline CDR1 reads LGHDT; CDR2 reads YNNKEL (reference sequence). The CDR3 runs to 17 residues. The CDR3 protein is CASSRRQRGAESDTQYF.

The V and J genes are TRBV6-1 and TRBJ1-5; TCRdb's D gene call, TRBD1, goes unchecked for lack of DNA. Germline loops: CDR1 MNHNS, CDR2 SASEGT. The CDR3 is 13 residues long. Here the CDR3 reads CASTRDLNQPQHF.

V usage is TRBV5-1 and J usage is TRBJ2-2; TCRdb returns TRBD2, unconfirmable since there is no DNA. The CDR3 is 15 residues long. Germline values: CDR1 SGHRS, CDR2 YFSETQ. This chain's CDR3 is CASSSGLANTGELFF.

V is TRBV7-2 and J is TRBJ1-5. The germline V gene encodes CDR1 SGHTA and CDR2 FQGNSA. This CDR3 comprises 12 residues. This CDR3 reads CASSSTLEPQHF.

The chain couples TRBV7-2 to TRBJ2-7; absent DNA, TCRdb's TRBD1 call cannot be checked. Germline lookup yields CDR1 SGHTA and CDR2 FQGNSA. The CDR3 length is 16 residues. CDR3 sequence reads: CASSSHRRQGSYEQYF.

J is TRBJ2-7 and V is TRBV5-1; the TCRdb D gene call, TRBD1, has no DNA to confirm it. CDR3 length: 13 residues. The germline CDR1 and CDR2 sequences are SGHRS and YFSETQ. CDR3 residues: CASSVQGDNEQYF.

The rearrangement uses TRBV18 and TRBJ2-7; TCRdb returns TRBD1, unconfirmable since there is no DNA. CDR3 size: 16 residues. The germline CDR1 and CDR2 sequences are KGHSH and LQKENI. CDR3: CASSRGTGTPIYEQYF.

The chain carries TRBV5-6 and TRBJ2-5; TCRdb indicates TRBD1, and absent DNA this call remains unverified. This CDR3 has 17 residues. The V gene's germline CDR1 is SGHDT and CDR2 YYEEEE. CDR3 sequence reads: CASSSLGQGGVQETQYF.

V is TRBV5-4 and J is TRBJ1-1. The CDR3 sequence is 13 residues long. The germline V gene has CDR1 SGHNT and CDR2 YYREEE (reference sequence). CDR3 in amino acids: CASSLPTSSEAFF.

The chain has TRBV7-2 and TRBJ1-5; TCRdb lists TRBD1, though no DNA is available to test this call. In germline, CDR1 is SGHTA, CDR2 FQGNSA. This CDR3 is 14 amino acids long. The CDR3: CASSPDTASQPQHF. The whole variable domain, filled in from reference TRBV7-2 and TRBJ1-5, reads GAGVSQSPSNKVTEKGKDVELRCDPISGHTALYWYRQSLGQGLEFLIYFQGNSAPDKSGLPSDRFSAERTGGSVSTLTIQRTQQEDSAVYLCASSPDTASQPQHFGDGTRLSIL.

The V gene is TRBV5-4, the J gene TRBJ2-5. The CDR3 runs 13 residues. Per the germline V gene, CDR1 is SGHNT and CDR2 is YYREEE (reference sequence). The CDR3 sequence: CASSAVASETQYF.

V and J are TRBV19 and TRBJ2-7. CDR1 and CDR2 from the germline V gene are LNHDA and SQIVND (reference sequence). The CDR3 spans 14 residues. The CDR3 sequence is CASSMRLLSDEQYF.